This T cell receptor (beta chain) was identified during a study of shared clonotypes between healthy human individuals. Findings of the study overall: Estimated richness values were generally larger in naive subsets than in memory subsets.

The table came from immunoSEQ multiplex PCR; TCRdb's copy has only in-frame clones and leaves some out. Among about 2.2 million clones listed, around 93% were seen once. CDR1 is MNHNS, CDR2 SASEGT, per germline. V was clipped by 1 base and J by 8 bases, with 21 bases between them. This CDR3 contains 17 residues. In the naive CD8 group, cells lacked CD45RO and were positively selected for CCR7, so terminally differentiated effector memory CD45RA+ cells were left out. With respect to this clone: What it binds is not known.

The chain carries TRBV6-1 and TRBJ2-1; perhaps TRBD1 as D (8 bases). This sequence was found in a man younger than 35 in good health. Some clones in this sample may be carry-over from other donors' samples. Material: naive CD8+ T cells from PBMCs. The CDR3 coding sequence is TGTGCCAGCAGTGAAGGGGGAGGGGCAGGGGGCGTGGATGAGCAGTTCTTC. Its protein is CASSEGGGAGGVDEQFF.